These 28 T cell receptor beta chains came from one sample sequenced in a study of brain T cells in children with intractable seizures. TCRdb's table, derived via immunoSEQ multiplex PCR, lists solely in-frame clones and lacks some. The sample includes hundreds of thousands of clones, over 90% of them seen just once. Stated time point: blood from clinic visit 5 months post-surgery; TSC patient then seizure free. Sequenced material: peripheral blood, taken 4 to 6 months after surgery. Receptors originate from a boy in the first two years of life with tuberous sclerosis and intractable seizures.

The chain combines TRBV2 with TRBJ2-7, with TRBD2 as a possible D gene (6 bases). There are 13 residues in the CDR3. V was cut by 4 bases and J by 1 base, with 8 bases left in between. In germline, CDR1 is SNHLY, CDR2 FYNNEI. CDR3 nucleotides: TGTGCCAGCAGTGCGGGGGAATCCTACGAGCAGTACTTC. Encoded protein: CASSAGESYEQYF.

The genes are TRBV9 and TRBJ2-7; D not resolved. The CDR3 length is 14 residues. Per the germline V gene, CDR1 is SGDLS and CDR2 is YYNGEE. Between the trimmed V and J ends, which lost 0 bases and 2 bases, there was a span of 9 bases. CDR3 residues: CASSVGWATYEQYF. CDR3 coding DNA: TGTGCCAGCAGCGTAGGGTGGGCGACCTACGAGCAGTACTTC.

The rearrangement joins TRBV5-1 to TRBJ2-3; 8 bases match TRBD2. Germline-derived CDR1 and CDR2 are SGHRS and YFSETQ. The V and J ends lost 1 base and 0 bases, in that order; junction bases with no gene match: 1. This CDR3 is 15 amino acids long. The CDR3 DNA follows: TGCGCCAGCAGCTTGAAGCGGGGGAGCACAGATACGCAGTATTTT. It codes for CASSLKRGSTDTQYF.

The chain joins TRBV30 to TRBJ2-1; 9 positions match TRBD1. The V gene end was trimmed by 0 bases and the J gene end by 4 bases; junction bases not matched to a gene: 4. The CDR3 totals 15 residues. Germline lookup yields CDR1 GTSNPN and CDR2 SVGIG (reference sequence). CDR3 residues: CAWSVLGQGYNEQFF. CDR3 nucleotides: TGTGCCTGGAGTGTTTTGGGACAGGGATACAATGAGCAGTTCTTC.

The count of this clone is one. The rearrangement links TRBV7-9 to TRBJ1-1, with D unresolved. The V gene's germline CDR1 is SEHNR and CDR2 FQNEAQ (reference sequence). V was pared by 0 bases and J by 8 bases, with 10 bases between. The CDR3 consists of 13 residues. In DNA form, the CDR3 reads TGTGCCAGCAGCTTAGCGCTAGGACGGGAAGCTTTCTTT. Residues: CASSLALGREAFF.

A note on this clone: At one of its ends the junction is not consistent with the germline gene, which may arise from a read error. The chain is built from TRBV7-2 and TRBJ2-3; 8 bases are shared with TRBD1. The CDR3 runs 15 residues. Germline CDR1 reads SGHTA; CDR2 reads FQGNSA. The CDR3 region has the DNA TGTGCCAGCACCTTAGAGGACAGGGCTATGCATACGCAGTATTTT. It encodes CASTLEDRAMHTQYF.

The chain recombines TRBV18 with TRBJ1-5, with a tentative D call TRBD1 (5 bases). The V gene's germline CDR1 is KGHSH and CDR2 LQKENI. V was pared by 6 bases and J by 5 bases, with 20 bases between. This CDR3 spans 16 amino acids. CDR3: CASSPSGPGVDQPQHF. As DNA, the CDR3 is TGTGCCAGCTCCCCATCAGGTCCGGGGGTGGATCAGCCCCAGCATTTT.

The J gene is TRBJ1-1, the V gene TRBV2; 11 nucleotides match TRBD1. The V segment lost 4 bases and the J segment 7 bases; nucleotides outside the gene matches: 8. This CDR3 region has 15 residues. Germline V lookup: CDR1 SNHLY, CDR2 FYNNEI. The CDR3 DNA reads TGTGCCAGCAGTGGAAGAGGGGGACAGGGGGTTGAAGCTTTCTTT. Its translation is CASSGRGGQGVEAFF.

The chain recombines TRBV5-6 with TRBJ2-1, with no clear D. CDR1 is SGHDT, CDR2 YYEEEE, per germline. CDR3 size: 14 residues. The V and J ends lost 2 bases and 0 bases respectively, with 6 bases between them. Here the CDR3 reads CASSLLSSYNEQFF. The DNA of the CDR3 is TGTGCCAGCAGCTTATTGAGCTCCTACAATGAGCAGTTCTTC.

The CDR3 protein is CASSVGEGLGEKLFF. DNA for the CDR3: TGTGCCAGCAGCGTAGGGGAGGGGTTAGGGGAAAAACTGTTTTTT. This sequence joins TRBV9 and TRBJ1-4; a possible D gene is TRBD1 (5 bases). The length of the CDR3 is 15 residues. V lost 0 bases and J 8 bases, leaving 14 bases between the germline ends. The germline V gene encodes CDR1 SGDLS and CDR2 YYNGEE. Supplemented by reference TRBV9 and TRBJ1-4, the full variable domain reads DSGVTQTPKHLITATGQRVTLRCSPRSGDLSVYWYQQSLDQGLQFLIQYYNGEERAKGNILERFSAQQFPDLHSELNLSSLELGDSALYFCASSVGEGLGEKLFFGSGTQLSVL.

This chain connects TRBV3-1 (or the pseudogene TRBV3-2) to TRBJ1-5, with a tentative D call TRBD1 (5 bases). The CDR3 has 16 amino acids. V lost 0 bases and J lost 3, with 12 bases in between. Germline V CDR1 and CDR2: LGHDT, YNNKEL (reference sequence). The CDR3: CASSQEMTVPNQPQHF. The CDR3 DNA follows: TGTGCCAGCAGCCAAGAGATGACAGTTCCCAATCAGCCCCAGCATTTT.

The chain carries TRBV3-1 (or the pseudogene TRBV3-2) and TRBJ2-2; TRBD1 is a possible D gene (5 bases). Deletions cut 6 bases from V and 1 base from J, with 15 bases between. The CDR3 is 16 amino acids. The germline CDR1 and CDR2 sequences are LGHDT and YNNKEL (reference sequence). CDR3 loop: CASSRSGQGNTGELFF. DNA of the CDR3: TGTGCCAGCAGTCGAAGTGGGCAGGGGAACACCGGGGAGCTGTTTTTT.

This clone was detected only once. The chain carries TRBV15 and TRBJ2-3, with TRBD2 identical over 12 bases. The CDR3 is made up of 19 amino acids. The V gene's germline CDR1 is LNHNV and CDR2 YYDKDF (reference sequence). V lost 1 base and J lost 1; bases outside the gene matches: 9. The CDR3 region is CATSRGPSGGAWGTDTQYF. The CDR3 DNA is TGTGCCACCAGCAGAGGACCTAGCGGGGGGGCCTGGGGCACAGATACGCAGTATTTT.

The rearrangement joins TRBV20-1 to TRBJ1-2, with no clear D. Germline V gene sequence: CDR1 DFQATT, CDR2 SNEGSKA (reference sequence). This CDR3 is 11 amino acids long. Between the trimmed V and J ends, which lost 2 bases and 10 bases, there was a span of 11 bases. The CDR3 coding sequence is TGCAGTGCTAGACGGGGTTTTGTCTACACCTTC. This gives the protein CSARRGFVYTF.

CDR3 amino acids: CAWTSGGETQYF. The CDR3 DNA reads TGTGCCTGGACTAGCGGGGGGGAGACCCAGTACTTC. This sequence joins TRBV30 and TRBJ2-5; 11 positions agree with TRBD2. V lost 4 bases to trimming and J lost 5 bases; unmatched junction nucleotides: 0. The CDR3 is made up of 12 amino acids. The germline gives CDR1 GTSNPN, CDR2 SVGIG (reference sequence). The variable domain in full, with the rest retrieved from reference TRBV30 and TRBJ2-5, is SQTIHQWPATLVQPVGSPLSLECTVEGTSNPNLYWYRQAAGRGLQLLFYSVGIGQISSEVPQNLSASRPQDRQFILSSKKLLLSDSGFYLCAWTSGGETQYFGPGTRLLVL.

Note on this clone: Other DNA sequences in this sample translate to the same CDR3. The genes are TRBV18 and TRBJ1-2; no definite D call. The germline V gene encodes CDR1 KGHSH and CDR2 LQKENI. The V end lost 6 bases, the J end lost 6 bases, and 8 bases lay between the germline ends. The CDR3 runs 11 residues. DNA for the CDR3: TGTGCCAGCTCGCCCGGGGATGGCTACACCTTC. Encoded protein: CASSPGDGYTF.

Here the CDR3 reads CAWSGGTSGGYEQFF. The CDR3 coding sequence is TGTGCCTGGAGCGGTGGGACTAGCGGGGGGTATGAGCAGTTCTTC. The chain recombines TRBV30 with TRBJ2-1, with 15 bases fitting TRBD2. Trimming at V came to 3 bases and at J to 8 bases, leaving 5 bases not matched to a gene. Germline CDR1 is GTSNPN and CDR2 is SVGIG (reference sequence). The CDR3 runs to 15 residues.

This chain joins TRBV27 and TRBJ2-7; D is unresolved. This CDR3 spans 15 amino acids. V was cut by 2 bases and J by 6 bases, with 17 bases left in between. The germline CDR1 and CDR2 sequences are MNHEY and SMNVEV (reference sequence). The chain's CDR3 is CASSLGVGQVREQYF. CDR3 sequence (DNA): TGTGCCAGCAGTTTAGGTGTCGGGCAGGTTCGCGAGCAGTACTTC.

V and J are TRBV7-9 and TRBJ1-1; weak D call: TRBD1 (5 bases). The CDR3 extends over 13 amino acids. Per the germline V gene, CDR1 is SEHNR and CDR2 is FQNEAQ (reference sequence). Trimming shortened V by 2 bases and J by 6 bases, and 10 bases separated the two germline ends. CDR3 DNA: TGTGCCAGCAGCTTAAGGGGTGAGGCTGAAGCTTTCTTT. Its translation is CASSLRGEAEAFF.

The DNA for the CDR3 is TGTGCCAGCAGATGGGACAACTCCTACGAGCAGTACTTC. It yields the protein CASRWDNSYEQYF. The chain recombines TRBV2 with TRBJ2-7; D may be TRBD1 (6 bases). This CDR3 spans 13 amino acids. CDR1 is SNHLY and CDR2 is FYNNEI in the germline V gene. V lost 6 bases and J 0 bases, leaving 9 bases between the germline ends.

The chain couples TRBV6-5 to TRBJ2-7; 10 bases line up with TRBD2. V lost 6 bases, J lost 4 bases, and 9 bases stayed unmatched. CDR3 size: 15 residues. The germline gives CDR1 MNHEY, CDR2 SVGAGI. Written as DNA, the CDR3 is TGTGCCAGCAGCCTCGGGACTAGCGCACGTTACGAGCAGTACTTC. This codes for CASSLGTSARYEQYF.

This chain uses TRBV6-5 with TRBJ2-3, with a tentative D call TRBD2 (5 bases). V dropped 6 bases and J dropped 1 base, with 14 bases sitting between them. The CDR3 length is 15 residues. Looked up from germline, CDR1 is MNHEY and CDR2 is SVGAGI. The CDR3 spells CASRDYGPGTDTQYF. DNA of the CDR3: TGTGCCAGCAGAGACTACGGCCCCGGCACAGATACGCAGTATTTT.

This chain joins TRBV12-3 or TRBV12-4 and TRBJ2-5, with no clear D. This CDR3 spans 11 amino acids. V lost 4 bases and J lost 7, with 7 bases in between. The CDR3 region has the DNA TGTGCCAGCAGTTCCGAAGGGACCCAGTACTTC. Translated, it gives CASSSEGTQYF.

The chain carries TRBV7-9 and TRBJ1-1; D remains ambiguous. There are 14 residues in the CDR3. Germline-derived CDR1 and CDR2 are SEHNR and FQNEAQ (reference sequence). Between the trimmed V and J ends, which lost 5 bases and 6 bases, there was a span of 16 bases. The CDR3 loop reads CASSPSASRAEAFF. The CDR3 coding sequence is TGTGCCAGCAGCCCCTCGGCCTCCCGGGCTGAAGCTTTCTTT.

V is TRBV6-1 and J is TRBJ1-5; 8 positions agree with TRBD1. V was clipped by 2 bases and J by 5 bases; unmatched bases: 8. CDR1 and CDR2 (germline): MNHNS, SASEGT. The CDR3 is 16 amino acids. CDR3 nucleotides: TGTGCCAGCAGTGAATGGAGGACAGGGTCGGATCAGCCCCAGCATTTT. It codes for CASSEWRTGSDQPQHF.

The genes are TRBV11-1 and TRBJ1-2; 8 bases align to TRBD1. Trimming cost V 5 bases and J 14 bases; bases outside gene matches: 7. This CDR3 has 11 amino acids. Germline assignment: CDR1 SGHAT and CDR2 FQDESV (reference sequence). CDR3 DNA: TGTGCCAGCAGCAACACAGGGGGTAGTACCTTC. This translates into CASSNTGGSTF.

This rearrangement joins TRBV5-1 to TRBJ2-5; the D gene is possibly TRBD2 (6 bases). Germline V gene lookup returns CDR1 SGHRS and CDR2 YFSETQ. The V end was cut by 4 bases, the J end by 0 bases, with 13 bases between. CDR3 size: 15 residues. Here the CDR3 reads CASSRGDAYQETQYF. The CDR3 nucleotides read TGCGCCAGCAGCCGCGGGGACGCGTACCAAGAGACCCAGTACTTC.

The chain employs TRBV11-2 and TRBJ2-2; no reliable D call. Looked up from germline, CDR1 is SGHAT and CDR2 is FQNNGV. Trimming stripped 5 bases from V and 3 bases from J, with 7 bases between. CDR3 length: 13 amino acids. CDR3 in amino acids: CASSRTYTGELFF. Here the CDR3 DNA reads TGTGCCAGCAGCCGGACCTACACCGGGGAGCTGTTTTTT. Complete variable domain (other parts from reference TRBV11-2 and TRBJ2-2): EAGVAQSPRYKIIEKRQSVAFWCNPISGHATLYWYQQILGQGPKLLIQFQNNGVVDDSQLPKDRFSAERLKGVDSTLKIQPAKLEDSAVYLCASSRTYTGELFFGEGSRLTVL.